Shown below are 29 T cell receptor beta chains from a single sample sequenced in a study of blood T cell repertoires in COVID-19. Some clones are missing from TCRdb's copy, which holds only in-frame ones; the method was immunoSEQ multiplex PCR. The sample holds about 170,000 clones; roughly 91% are singletons and the top ten take about 5.3%. Source material: peripheral blood. The receptors were sampled from a man between 18 and 29 years old with COVID-19, enrolled during active disease.

The genes are TRBV7-2 and TRBJ2-5; 8 positions match TRBD2. The CDR3 is 18 residues long. Germline values: CDR1 SGHTA, CDR2 FQGNSA. V lost 3 bases and J lost 5; bases outside the gene matches: 17. The CDR3 DNA reads TGTGCCAGCAGCTTTCCGGCCAGCGGGAGTTTTTTAGAGGAGACCCAGTACTTC. It codes for CASSFPASGSFLEETQYF.

This clone was seen just once. The chain employs TRBV28 and TRBJ1-5; tentative D call: TRBD1 (5 bases). Deletions cut 5 bases from V and 0 bases from J, with 11 bases between. Germline V gene lookup returns CDR1 MDHEN and CDR2 SYDVKM. The CDR3 consists of 15 residues. As DNA, the CDR3 is TGTGCCAGCAGTCCCGAACAGGTTAGCAATCAGCCCCAGCATTTT. This codes for CASSPEQVSNQPQHF.

The V gene is TRBV11-1, the J gene TRBJ1-5; 7 bases align to TRBD1. Germline V gives CDR1 SGHAT, CDR2 FQDESV (reference sequence). The length of the CDR3 is 15 residues. Unmatched junction bases numbered 6, after V lost 5 bases and J lost 2 bases. The CDR3 spells CASSPGTAGNQPQHF. The CDR3 region has the DNA TGTGCCAGCAGCCCCGGGACAGCCGGCAATCAGCCCCAGCATTTT.

The chain has TRBV5-1 and TRBJ2-1, with TRBD2 as a possible D gene (5 bases). CDR3 length: 15 amino acids. CDR1 and CDR2 (germline): SGHRS, YFSETQ. Trimming removed 2 bases from V and 2 bases from J, with 11 bases in between. CDR3 in amino acids: CASSLRGAPYNEQFF. CDR3 DNA: TGCGCCAGCAGCTTACGGGGAGCACCCTACAATGAGCAGTTCTTC.

This chain uses TRBV21-1 with TRBJ2-7; the DNA was not compared with TRBD1, the D call given in the table. TRBV21-1 is tagged as a pseudogene. The CDR3 consists of 15 residues. CDR3: CASSIGTGGSYEQYF. For the CDR3, the DNA is TGTGCCAGCAGCATTGGGACAGGGGGCTCCTACGAGCAGTACTTC.

V and J are TRBV11-2 and TRBJ1-1; D possibly corresponds to TRBD1 (6 bases). CDR1 SGHAT and CDR2 FQNNGV come from the germline V gene. V was trimmed by 2 bases and J by 4 bases, leaving 11 bases between them. The CDR3 contains 14 residues. The CDR3 DNA follows: TGTGCCAGCAGCTTATACAGGGTGGGCACTGAAGCTTTCTTT. Translation: CASSLYRVGTEAFF.

The J gene is TRBJ2-1, the V gene TRBV27; a weak D match, TRBD2 (7 bases). This CDR3 has 14 residues. Trimming cost V 7 bases and J 9 bases, with 19 bases left between them. Germline-derived CDR1 and CDR2 are MNHEY and SMNVEV (reference sequence). In nucleotides, the CDR3 is TGTGCCAGCACCAAAGGGGGGGCGCGTAGTGAGCAGTTCTTC. Its protein is CASTKGGARSEQFF.

The chain couples TRBV19 to TRBJ2-3; D remains unclear. Germline V gene lookup returns CDR1 LNHDA and CDR2 SQIVND (reference sequence). Trimming took off 5 bases at V and 6 bases at J, with 6 bases between the two ends. The CDR3 sequence is 11 residues long. CDR3: CASSAGDTQYF. In DNA form, the CDR3 reads TGTGCCAGTAGTGCCGGGGATACGCAGTATTTT.

The chain employs TRBV4-1 and TRBJ2-7; 9 positions match TRBD1. V gave up 0 bases and J gave up 5 bases; unmatched junction bases: 11. Germline values: CDR1 MGHRA, CDR2 YSYEKL. The CDR3 has 17 amino acids. CDR3 DNA sequence: TGCGCCAGCAGCCAAGACCCTTGGACAGGGGAGGGACACGAGCAGTACTTC. The encoded protein is CASSQDPWTGEGHEQYF.

V and J are TRBV29-1 and TRBJ2-7; TRBD2 aligns across 8 bases. With 0 bases clipped from V and 2 bases from J, the junction kept 6 bases outside the gene matches. Germline loops: CDR1 SQVTM, CDR2 ANQGSEA. The CDR3 is 15 amino acids. DNA of the CDR3: TGCAGCGTTGAAGATTCACTAGCGGAGACCTACGAGCAGTACTTC. Protein sequence: CSVEDSLAETYEQYF.

V and J are TRBV15 and TRBJ2-1, with D possibly TRBD1 on 7 matching bases. Trimming removed 0 bases at V and 4 bases at J, with 16 bases between. The CDR3 is 17 residues long. The germline gives CDR1 LNHNV, CDR2 YYDKDF (reference sequence). CDR3 in amino acids: CATSRDAGTDVYNEQFF. Written as DNA, the CDR3 is TGTGCCACCAGCAGAGACGCGGGGACAGATGTATACAATGAGCAGTTCTTC.

The rearrangement links TRBV6-5 to TRBJ2-3; 8 positions agree with TRBD1. This CDR3 region has 15 residues. After removal of 7 bases from V and 6 bases from J, the junction contained 12 bases not matched to a gene. Germline values: CDR1 MNHEY, CDR2 SVGAGI. For the CDR3, the DNA is TGTGCCAGCAAGAGTCCCCAGGGGGCGGGTGATACGCAGTATTTT. It translates to CASKSPQGAGDTQYF.

The chain links TRBV28 to TRBJ2-7; TRBD2 might be the D (6 bases). Looked up from germline, CDR1 is MDHEN and CDR2 is SYDVKM. Trimming took 6 bases from V and 2 from J, leaving 14 bases between them. The CDR3 runs 14 residues. The CDR3 spells CASRQTGLTYEQYF. In DNA, the CDR3 is TGTGCCAGCAGGCAAACGGGACTCACCTACGAGCAGTACTTC.

The gene calls are TRBV30 and TRBJ1-2, with a tentative D call TRBD1 (6 bases). CDR3 length equals 13 residues. Germline assignment: CDR1 GTSNPN and CDR2 SVGIG (reference sequence). V lost 8 bases and J lost 5, with 18 bases in between. CDR3 DNA: TGTGCCGTTGCGACAGGCGGGGGGTATGGCTACACCTTC. Amino acid sequence: CAVATGGGYGYTF. Supplemented by reference TRBV30 and TRBJ1-2, the full variable domain reads SQTIHQWPATLVQPVGSPLSLECTVEGTSNPNLYWYRQAAGRGLQLLFYSVGIGQISSEVPQNLSASRPQDRQFILSSKKLLLSDSGFYLCAVATGGGYGYTFGSGTRLTVV.

The rearrangement joins TRBV30 to TRBJ2-7; D is ambiguous. Trimming shortened V by 5 bases and J by 2 bases, and 16 bases separated the two germline ends. The germline gives CDR1 GTSNPN, CDR2 SVGIG (reference sequence). This CDR3 comprises 14 residues. The CDR3 DNA reads TGTGCCTGGTACTCCCGAACTAACCCCTACGAGCAGTACTTC. Translation gives CAWYSRTNPYEQYF.

This chain uses TRBV15 with TRBJ1-5, with D uncertain. The germline CDR1 and CDR2 sequences are LNHNV and YYDKDF (reference sequence). The germline V and J ends were trimmed by 0 bases and 0 bases, with 6 bases remaining between them. CDR3 size: 15 residues. The CDR3 loop reads CATSRDRISNQPQHF. In DNA form, the CDR3 reads TGTGCCACCAGCAGAGACAGGATTAGCAATCAGCCCCAGCATTTT.

This chain connects TRBV7-2 to TRBJ1-5; no definite D call. From germline, CDR1 is SGHTA and CDR2 FQGNSA. This CDR3 contains 15 residues. Between the trimmed V and J ends, which lost 5 bases and 3 bases, there was a span of 14 bases. CDR3 DNA: TGTGCCAGCAGCCCCTCCGCAACTTCCAATCAGCCCCAGCATTTT. Translating gives CASSPSATSNQPQHF.

The chain couples TRBV9 to TRBJ2-7; D may be TRBD2 (6 bases). The CDR3 runs 13 residues. Germline loops: CDR1 SGDLS, CDR2 YYNGEE. V was clipped by 4 bases and J by 1 base, with 9 bases between them. This chain's CDR3 is CASSTGLSYEQYF. CDR3 in DNA: TGTGCCAGCAGCACCGGACTATCCTACGAGCAGTACTTC.

The chain couples TRBV28 to TRBJ2-7, with TRBD2 matching 13 bases. The CDR3 has 16 amino acids. The junction had 8 bases not matched to a gene; V was cut back by 5 bases and J by 4 bases. The V gene's germline CDR1 is MDHEN and CDR2 SYDVKM. CDR3 coding DNA: TGTGCCAGCAGTGCGTCACTAGCGGGAGGGGCATACGAGCAGTACTTC. Its protein is CASSASLAGGAYEQYF.

V and J are TRBV28 and TRBJ2-1; maybe TRBD2 (6 bases). Germline assignment: CDR1 MDHEN and CDR2 SYDVKM. The CDR3 length is 14 residues. The V gene lost 2 bases and the J gene lost 9 bases, with 14 bases spanning the gap. The chain's CDR3 is CASSLISREAEQFF. The CDR3, as DNA: TGTGCCAGCAGTTTAATTAGCAGGGAGGCTGAGCAGTTCTTC.

The chain has TRBV9 and TRBJ2-2; 8 nucleotides match TRBD1. Per germline, CDR1 SGDLS and CDR2 YYNGEE. The trim removed 4 bases at V and 0 bases at J, leaving 5 bases unmatched. The CDR3 runs 16 residues. CDR3 bases: TGTGCCAGCAGCCCCCGGACAGGGACGAACACCGGGGAGCTGTTTTTT. Translation: CASSPRTGTNTGELFF.

The genes are TRBV3-1 (or the pseudogene TRBV3-2) and TRBJ2-3, with 7 bases that match TRBD1. The V gene end was trimmed by 4 bases and the J gene end by 0 bases; junction bases not matched to a gene: 7. Germline V lookup: CDR1 LGHDT, CDR2 YNNKEL (reference sequence). CDR3 size: 16 residues. The DNA of the CDR3 is TGTGCCAGCAGCCCCGGACAGGACCCTAGCACAGATACGCAGTATTTT. Its translation is CASSPGQDPSTDTQYF.

This clone has only one observation. This rearrangement joins TRBV4-3 to TRBJ2-7; 8 bases fit TRBD2. The CDR3 is made up of 14 amino acids. V was clipped by 4 bases and J by 3 bases; unmatched bases: 5. From germline, CDR1 is LGHNA and CDR2 YSLEER. The CDR3 spells CASSPRGLDYEQYF. CDR3 sequence (DNA): TGCGCCAGCAGCCCCCGGGGACTAGACTACGAGCAGTACTTC.

J is TRBJ1-2 and V is TRBV28; 9 nucleotides match TRBD1. The CDR3 length is 16 residues. Germline lookup yields CDR1 MDHEN and CDR2 SYDVKM. Unmatched junction bases numbered 15, after V lost 5 bases and J lost 8 bases. CDR3 DNA sequence: TGTGCCAGCAGTCCATTCCCCCGGGACAGGGAAGAGGGCTACACCTTC. It translates to CASSPFPRDREEGYTF.

This chain uses TRBV4-2 with TRBJ1-2; 8 bases agree with TRBD1. Trimming at V came to 3 bases and at J to 8 bases, leaving 32 bases not matched to a gene. Germline-derived CDR1 and CDR2 are LGHNA and YNFKEQ. The CDR3 is 22 residues long. The CDR3 protein is CASSQDYRDRNSGRGLVFGYTF. The CDR3 DNA sequence: TGTGCCAGCAGCCAGGACTACCGGGACAGGAATTCGGGGAGGGGGTTAGTATTCGGCTACACCTTC.

V usage is TRBV6-5 and J usage is TRBJ2-7; a weak D match, TRBD1 (6 bases). Germline assignment: CDR1 MNHEY and CDR2 SVGAGI. This CDR3 has 11 residues. V lost 6 bases, J lost 3 bases, and 6 bases lay in between. This chain's CDR3 is CASRQGYEQYF. The CDR3 region has the DNA TGTGCCAGCAGACAGGGCTACGAGCAGTACTTC.

The gene calls are TRBV24-1 and TRBJ2-7, with a tentative D call TRBD2 (5 bases). The CDR3 loop spans 13 amino acids. V was shortened by 12 bases and J by 2 bases, with 16 bases between the two germline ends. Germline CDR1 KGHDR, CDR2 SFDVKD. CDR3 sequence reads: CAPPRDRPYEQYF. As DNA, the CDR3 is TGTGCCCCCCCCCGGGATAGGCCCTACGAGCAGTACTTC.

This clone has only one observation. This chain uses TRBV9 with TRBJ2-7; a weak D match, TRBD2 (5 bases). V gave up 0 bases and J gave up 5 bases, with 15 bases separating them. The germline gives CDR1 SGDLS, CDR2 YYNGEE. There are 15 residues in the CDR3. The CDR3 protein is CASSVVGSPYDEQYF. Here the CDR3 DNA reads TGTGCCAGCAGCGTAGTGGGGAGTCCGTATGACGAGCAGTACTTC.

V and J are TRBV9 and TRBJ1-1; TRBD1 might be the D (6 bases). The CDR3 extends over 15 amino acids. Trimming left V 0 bases short and J 0 bases short, with 9 bases between. CDR1 and CDR2 (germline): SGDLS, YYNGEE. The CDR3 region is CASSVGTVMNTEAFF. The DNA for the CDR3 is TGTGCCAGCAGCGTAGGGACAGTGATGAACACTGAAGCTTTCTTT.